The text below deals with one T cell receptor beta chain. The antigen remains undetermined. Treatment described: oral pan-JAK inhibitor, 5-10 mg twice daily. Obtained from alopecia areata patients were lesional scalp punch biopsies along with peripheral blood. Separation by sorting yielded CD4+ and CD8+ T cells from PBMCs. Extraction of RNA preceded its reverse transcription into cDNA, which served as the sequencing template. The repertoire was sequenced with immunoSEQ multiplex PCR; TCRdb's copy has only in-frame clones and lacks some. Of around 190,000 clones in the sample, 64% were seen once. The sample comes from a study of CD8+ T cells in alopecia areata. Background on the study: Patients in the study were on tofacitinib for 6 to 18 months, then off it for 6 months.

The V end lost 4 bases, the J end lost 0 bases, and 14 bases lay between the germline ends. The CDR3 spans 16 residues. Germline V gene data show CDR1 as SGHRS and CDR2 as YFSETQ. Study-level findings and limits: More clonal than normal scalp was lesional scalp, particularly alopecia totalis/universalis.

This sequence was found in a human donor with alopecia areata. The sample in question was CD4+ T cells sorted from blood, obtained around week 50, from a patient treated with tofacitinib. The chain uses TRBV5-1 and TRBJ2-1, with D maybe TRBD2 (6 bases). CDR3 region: CASSPGEVVSYNEQFF. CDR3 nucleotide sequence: TGCGCCAGCAGCCCGGGAGAAGTGGTCTCCTACAATGAGCAGTTCTTC.